Listed here is a single T cell receptor (beta chain). Researchers sorted participants into cohorts using their self-reported clinical history. These data come from a study of blood T cell repertoires in COVID-19. Study overall: T cells, B-cell-depleted T cells, or PBMCs supplied cDNA or gDNA.

CDR1 is SGDLS, CDR2 YYNGEE, per germline. The V segment lost 4 bases and the J segment 11 bases; nucleotides outside the gene matches: 5. This CDR3 region has 12 residues. This table comes from immunoSEQ multiplex PCR, and its TCRdb copy is limited to in-frame clones, with some not included. The sample comprises approximately 260,000 clones, about nine tenths of which are singletons, and 1.9% rests with the top ten. This TCR was sampled from a woman aged 55-69 years who had recovered from COVID-19. The chain employs TRBV9 and TRBJ1-1, with 10 bases fitting TRBD1. The sample comprised PBMCs or T cells enriched from blood (not recorded which). CDR3 sequence reads: CASSPGTGDAFF. The CDR3 coding sequence is TGTGCCAGCAGCCCAGGGACAGGGGACGCTTTCTTT.